This T cell receptor (beta chain) is drawn from a study of blood T cell repertoires in COVID-19 (dated by TCRdb to about 2020). For context, the study as a whole: Samples covering the acute and convalescent phases of COVID-19 were provided by collaborators in the United States, Italy and Spain. The prospective study material was composed of cDNA or gDNA derived from T cells, B-cell-depleted T cells, or PBMCs. Deeply sampled blood TCRbeta repertoires from subjects exposed to, actively infected with, or recovered from COVID-19 were included in the dataset. The repertoires were released in a freely available public database intended as a resource for research on the immune response to SARS-CoV-2. The samples were drawn from the first 160 participants of the ongoing ImmuneRACE study and from 1,254 subjects provided by 6 global collaborators. A de-identified subject ID, COVID-19 status, age in years and sex were almost always included in the sample metadata. Where available, HLA class I and class II types were taken from metadata supplied by the sample provider and were not determined by assay-based typing. Paper-wide results and their limitations: The amount of clinical and demographic metadata varied by source and participant and was provided uncurated.

Notes on this clone: What this receptor recognizes is not known. No per-base quality is available; no much larger clone lies one base away.

The immunoSEQ Assay, a bias-controlled multiplex PCR, was used to amplify TCRbeta CDR3 regions from genomic DNA. Turning to the authors' computational methods: Within the assay, amplification of reference gene primers was used to estimate how many nucleated cells each sample contained. To quantify the absolute abundance of each unique TCRbeta CDR3 rearrangement, sequence reads were collapsed and filtered. Productive Simpson clonality was computed per sample as the square root of Simpson's diversity index over productive rearrangements. The source is immuneACCESS, and TCRdb retained only in-frame sequences with V and J called. Part of the clones is not carried over; for the studies checked, unresolved V genes explain less than half of this, and the remainder is unexplained. V and J calls and clone size are given by that table; D and trimming were obtained from the DNA. The sample includes approximately 6,600 clones, with 85% to 90% observed a single time. Clones ranked in the top ten supply 3.5% to 5% of the sample.

The collaborating institutions used their own protocols to collect whole blood in K2EDTA tubes. For TCRbeta analysis, collaborators shipped samples as frozen whole blood, isolated PBMCs, or DNA extracted from either of those sample types. The CDR1 and CDR2 encoded by the germline V gene are LGHNA and YNFKEQ. V is pruned by 2 bases and J by 7 bases, leaving 8 bases of the junction without a gene match. The CDR3 covers 17 residues, taking in both the cysteine and the phenylalanine. CDR3 DNA is the only sequence kept; it has 51 bases, read in frame from the first base. The V and J segments used are TRBV4-2 and TRBJ2-2, with TRBD2 identical over 12 junction bases. Sample: peripheral blood. This receptor was identified in a man older than 75 with active COVID-19. The sequenced DNA: TGTGCCAGCAGCCAAAACCCTAGCGGGAGGGCCGGCGGGGAGCTGTTTTTT. Its translation reads: CASSQNPSGRAGGELFF.